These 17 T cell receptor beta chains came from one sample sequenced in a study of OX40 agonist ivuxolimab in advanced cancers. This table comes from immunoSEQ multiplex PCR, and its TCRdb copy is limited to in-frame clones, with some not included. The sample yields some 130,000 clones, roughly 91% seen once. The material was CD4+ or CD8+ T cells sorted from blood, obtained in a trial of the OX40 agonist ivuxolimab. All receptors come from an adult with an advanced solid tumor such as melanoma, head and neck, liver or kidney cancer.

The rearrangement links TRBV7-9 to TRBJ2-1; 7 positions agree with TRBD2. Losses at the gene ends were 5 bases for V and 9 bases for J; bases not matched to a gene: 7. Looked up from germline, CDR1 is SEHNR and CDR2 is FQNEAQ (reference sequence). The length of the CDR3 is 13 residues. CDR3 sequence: CASSPLPGGEQFF. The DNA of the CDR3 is TGTGCCAGCAGCCCCCTACCGGGGGGTGAGCAGTTCTTC. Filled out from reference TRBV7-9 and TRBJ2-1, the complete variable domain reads DTGVSQNPRHKITKRGQNVTFRCDPISEHNRLYWYRQTLGQGPEFLTYFQNEAQLEKSRLLSDRFSAERPKGSFSTLEIQRTEQGDSAMYLCASSPLPGGEQFFGPGTRLTVL.

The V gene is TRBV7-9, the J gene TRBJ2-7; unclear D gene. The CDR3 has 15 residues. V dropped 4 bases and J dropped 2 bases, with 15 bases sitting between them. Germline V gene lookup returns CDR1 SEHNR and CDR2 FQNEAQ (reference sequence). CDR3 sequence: CASSSIVSSPYEQYF. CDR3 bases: TGTGCCAGCAGCTCGATTGTAAGTTCACCCTACGAGCAGTACTTC.

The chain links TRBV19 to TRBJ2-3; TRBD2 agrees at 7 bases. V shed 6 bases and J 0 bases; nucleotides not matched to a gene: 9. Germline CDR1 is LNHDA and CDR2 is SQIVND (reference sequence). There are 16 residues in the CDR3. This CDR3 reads CASSPAGRISTDTQYF. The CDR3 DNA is TGTGCCAGTAGCCCCGCCGGGAGGATTAGCACAGATACGCAGTATTTT.

CDR3 sequence reads: CAIRKGDPGGPQHF. CDR3 DNA: TGTGCCATCAGAAAGGGGGATCCAGGGGGGCCCCAGCATTTT. The chain combines TRBV6-5 with TRBJ1-5; TRBD1 aligns across 7 bases. V dropped 10 bases and J dropped 9; count of bases not matched to a gene: 15. Germline CDR1 and CDR2: MNHEY and SVGAGI. CDR3 length: 14 amino acids.

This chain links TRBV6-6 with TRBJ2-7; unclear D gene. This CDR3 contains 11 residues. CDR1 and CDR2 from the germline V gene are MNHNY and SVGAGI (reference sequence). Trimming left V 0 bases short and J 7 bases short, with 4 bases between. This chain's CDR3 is CASSYSGEQYF. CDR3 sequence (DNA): TGTGCCAGCAGTTACTCGGGGGAGCAGTACTTC.

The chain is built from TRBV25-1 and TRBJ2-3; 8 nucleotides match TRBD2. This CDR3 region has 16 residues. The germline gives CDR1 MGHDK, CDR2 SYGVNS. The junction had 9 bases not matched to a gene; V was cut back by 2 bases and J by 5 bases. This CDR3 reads CASSEREAGAVDTQYF. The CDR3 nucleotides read TGTGCCAGCAGTGAAAGGGAAGCGGGAGCGGTAGATACGCAGTATTTT.

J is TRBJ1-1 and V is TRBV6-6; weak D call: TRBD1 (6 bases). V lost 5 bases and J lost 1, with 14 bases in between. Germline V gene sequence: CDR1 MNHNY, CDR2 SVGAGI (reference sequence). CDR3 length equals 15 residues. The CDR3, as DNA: TGTGCCAGCAGTAATCCGGGACACAAGAACACTGAAGCTTTCTTT. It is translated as CASSNPGHKNTEAFF.

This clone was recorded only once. The CDR3 nucleotides read TGTGCCAGCAGTTACACAGGGAAGGGGAACACTGAAGCTTTCTTT. Residues: CASSYTGKGNTEAFF. The V call is TRBV6-6, the J call TRBJ1-1; TRBD1 might be the D (6 bases). The CDR3 loop spans 15 amino acids. The germline gives CDR1 MNHNY, CDR2 SVGAGI (reference sequence). V was cut by 2 bases and J by 1 base, with 11 bases left in between.

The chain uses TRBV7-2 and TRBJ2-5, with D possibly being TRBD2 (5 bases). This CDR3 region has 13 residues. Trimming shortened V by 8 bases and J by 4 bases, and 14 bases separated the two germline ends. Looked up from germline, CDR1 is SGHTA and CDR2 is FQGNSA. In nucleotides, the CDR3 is TGTGCCAGCCTCGGGGATTCGTTAGAGACCCAGTACTTC. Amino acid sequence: CASLGDSLETQYF.

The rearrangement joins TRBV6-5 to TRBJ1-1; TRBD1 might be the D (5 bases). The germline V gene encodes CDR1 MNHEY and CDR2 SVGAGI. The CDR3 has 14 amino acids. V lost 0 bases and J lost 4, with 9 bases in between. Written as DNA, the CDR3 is TGTGCCAGCAGTTACTCGGGGGGACGCACTGAAGCTTTCTTT. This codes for CASSYSGGRTEAFF.

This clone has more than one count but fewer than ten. The CDR3 coding sequence is TGTGCCAGCAGCTTAGATTCGGGTAGTGACAGGGTGTACAATGAGCAGTTCTTC. This translates into CASSLDSGSDRVYNEQFF. The chain couples TRBV11-3 to TRBJ2-1; TRBD1 matches 7 bases. Germline V CDR1 and CDR2: SGHNT, YENEEA. The CDR3 spans 18 residues. The V gene end was trimmed by 0 bases and the J gene end by 4 bases; junction bases not matched to a gene: 12. Supplemented by reference TRBV11-3 and TRBJ2-1, the full variable domain reads EAGVVQSPRYKIIEKKQPVAFWCNPISGHNTLYWYLQNLGQGPELLIRYENEEAVDDSQLPKDRFSAERLKGVDSTLKIQPAELGDSAVYLCASSLDSGSDRVYNEQFFGPGTRLTVL.

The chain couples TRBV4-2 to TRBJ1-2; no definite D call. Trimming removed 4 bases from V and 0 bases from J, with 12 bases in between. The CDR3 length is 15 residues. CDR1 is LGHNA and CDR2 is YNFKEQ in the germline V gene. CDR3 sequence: CASSPPGTANYGYTF. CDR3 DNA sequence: TGTGCCAGCAGCCCGCCGGGTACCGCTAACTATGGCTACACCTTC.

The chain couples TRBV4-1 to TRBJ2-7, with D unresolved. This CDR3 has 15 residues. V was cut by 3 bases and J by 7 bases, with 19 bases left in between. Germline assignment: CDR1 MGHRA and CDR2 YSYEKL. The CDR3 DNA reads TGCGCCAGCAGCCACCCGAGCAAAAGTTCGAGAGAGCAGTACTTC. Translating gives CASSHPSKSSREQYF.

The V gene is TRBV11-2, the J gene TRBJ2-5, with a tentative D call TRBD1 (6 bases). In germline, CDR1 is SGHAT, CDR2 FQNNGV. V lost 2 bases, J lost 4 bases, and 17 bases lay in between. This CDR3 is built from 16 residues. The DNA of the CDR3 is TGTGCCAGCAGCTTAAGCCCCTGGCAGGGGAGAGAGACCCAGTACTTC. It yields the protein CASSLSPWQGRETQYF.

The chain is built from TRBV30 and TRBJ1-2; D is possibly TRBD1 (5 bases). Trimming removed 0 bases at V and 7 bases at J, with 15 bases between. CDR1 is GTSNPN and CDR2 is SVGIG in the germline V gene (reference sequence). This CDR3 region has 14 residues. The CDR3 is CAWSVRHVGGGYTF. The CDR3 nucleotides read TGTGCCTGGAGTGTAAGACACGTCGGGGGTGGCTACACCTTC.

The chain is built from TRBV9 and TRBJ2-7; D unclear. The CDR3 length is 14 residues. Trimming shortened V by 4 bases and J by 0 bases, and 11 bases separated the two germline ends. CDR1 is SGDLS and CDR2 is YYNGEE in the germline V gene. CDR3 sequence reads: CASSQGSHSYEQYF. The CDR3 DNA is TGTGCCAGCAGCCAAGGCTCCCACTCCTACGAGCAGTACTTC.

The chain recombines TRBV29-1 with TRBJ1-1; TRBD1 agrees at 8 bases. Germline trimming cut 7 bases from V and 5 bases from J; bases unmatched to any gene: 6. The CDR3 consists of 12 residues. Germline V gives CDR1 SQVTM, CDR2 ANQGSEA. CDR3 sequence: CSAGQGLTEAFF. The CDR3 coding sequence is TGCAGCGCAGGACAGGGCTTAACTGAAGCTTTCTTT.